This T cell receptor beta chain was identified during a study of blood T cell repertoires in COVID-19. The length of the CDR3 is 15 residues. V lost 5 bases and J 4 bases, leaving 12 bases between the germline ends. Germline lookup yields CDR1 SGHAT and CDR2 FQNNGV. Measured with immunoSEQ multiplex PCR; TCRdb has only the in-frame clones, and not every one. The sample holds roughly 61,000 clones, about 91% seen once. This sequence was found in a man in his 60s with acute or convalescent COVID-19. J is TRBJ2-6 and V is TRBV11-2; TRBD2 might be the D (6 bases). Sequencing input: peripheral blood. The CDR3: CASSIGTAGANVLTF. The CDR3 nucleotides read TGTGCCAGCAGCATCGGGACTGCCGGGGCCAACGTCCTGACTTTC. Filled out from reference TRBV11-2 and TRBJ2-6, the complete variable domain reads EAGVAQSPRYKIIEKRQSVAFWCNPISGHATLYWYQQILGQGPKLLIQFQNNGVVDDSQLPKDRFSAERLKGVDSTLKIQPAKLEDSAVYLCASSIGTAGANVLTFGAGSRLTVL.